This T cell receptor (beta chain) was recorded in a study of shared clonotypes between healthy human individuals. Positive CCR7 selection of CD45RO-negative cells yielded the naive CD8 cells, and terminally differentiated effector memory CD45RA+ cells were excluded. Sequencing was performed with immunoSEQ multiplex PCR; in TCRdb, only in-frame clones are kept and a portion is missing. The sample holds about 2 million clones, about 95% seen once. The V gene's germline CDR1 is MNHEY and CDR2 SMNVEV (reference sequence). The CDR3 length is 16 residues. V lost 6 bases and J 4 bases, leaving 21 bases between the germline ends.

Sequencing used naive CD8+ T cells sorted from blood. The J gene is TRBJ1-2, the V gene TRBV27; D possibly corresponds to TRBD1 (6 bases). The source of this sequence is a man younger than 35 in good health. The CDR3 DNA reads TGTGCCAGCAGCCCAGGGGTTGGGGTTCTTGGCTATGGCTACACCTTC. The encoded protein is CASSPGVGVLGYGYTF.